A single T cell receptor (beta chain) is shown here with its context. In the authors' workflow: By means of reference gene primer amplification, nucleated cell counts were estimated. The method was immunoSEQ multiplex PCR; TCRdb's version includes in-frame clones alone and lacks a portion of them. The V and J calls and clone size were taken over from that table, and D and trimming were inferred from the DNA. The sample has approximately 70,000 clones, over 80% seen once. This entry is derived from a study of blood T cell repertoires in COVID-19. Study summary: The United States, Italy and Spain provided the acute and convalescent COVID-19 samples. In each case, the material was cDNA or gDNA derived from T cells, B-cell-depleted T cells, or PBMCs.

The CDR3 is 16 residues long. Germline-derived CDR1 and CDR2 are KGHSH and LQKENI. With V trimmed by 4 bases and J by 6 bases, 6 bases remained unmatched. The receptor's source is a man older than 75 with active or convalescent COVID-19. Sequenced material: peripheral blood. This chain connects TRBV18 to TRBJ2-1, with 13 bases matching TRBD2. CDR3 in amino acids: CASSRPTSGRGNEQFF. The CDR3, as DNA: TGTGCCAGCTCACGACCAACTAGCGGGAGGGGCAATGAGCAGTTCTTC.